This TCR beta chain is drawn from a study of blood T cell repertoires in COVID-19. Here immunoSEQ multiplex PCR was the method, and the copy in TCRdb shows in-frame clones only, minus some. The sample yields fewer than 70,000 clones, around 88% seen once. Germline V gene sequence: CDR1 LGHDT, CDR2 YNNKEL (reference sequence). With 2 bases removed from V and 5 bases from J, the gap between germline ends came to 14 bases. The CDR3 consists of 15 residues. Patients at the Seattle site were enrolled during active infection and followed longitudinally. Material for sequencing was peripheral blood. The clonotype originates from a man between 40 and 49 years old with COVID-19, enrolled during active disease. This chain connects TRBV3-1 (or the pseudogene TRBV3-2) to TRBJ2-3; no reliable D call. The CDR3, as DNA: TGTGCCAGCAGCCAATCTTCTTCAGTGCAAGATACGCAGTATTTT. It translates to CASSQSSSVQDTQYF.